What follows are 15 T cell receptor beta chains derived from one specimen sequenced in a study of T cell responses to AZD1222 COVID-19 vaccine. The repertoire was sequenced with immunoSEQ multiplex PCR; TCRdb's copy has only in-frame clones and lacks some. The data hold roughly 190,000 clones, with around 94% observed a single time. The sequenced sample was peripheral blood, obtained 28 days after the second dose of the MenACWY control vaccine. The receptors come from an adult who received the MenACWY meningococcal vaccine as a control.

This clone has a handful of counts. The CDR3 is CASSLSLNSYEQYF. The CDR3 region has the DNA TGTGCCAGCAGCTTATCTCTTAACTCCTACGAGCAGTACTTC. V usage is TRBV7-3 and J usage is TRBJ2-7; D gene unclear. Trimming cost V 2 bases and J 0 bases, with 8 bases left between them. This CDR3 contains 14 residues. CDR1 and CDR2 from the germline V gene are SGHTA and FQGTGA.

Points on this clone: The junction does not match germline at one end; this may be a read error. The V gene is TRBV13, the J gene TRBJ1-6; TRBD1 is a possible D gene (6 bases). This CDR3 is 14 amino acids long. Germline V gives CDR1 PRHDT, CDR2 FYEKMQ (reference sequence). CDR3 amino acids: CASSLGQYNSPLHF. The CDR3 DNA sequence: TGTGCCAGCAGCCTAGGACAGTATAATTCACCCCTCCACTTT.

The chain links TRBV5-1 to TRBJ1-1; 8 bases are a match to TRBD1. The junction had 2 bases not matched to a gene; V was cut back by 2 bases and J by 2 bases. CDR1 and CDR2 (germline): SGHRS, YFSETQ. The CDR3 sequence is 14 residues long. This CDR3 is CASSLQGVNTEAFF. In nucleotides, the CDR3 is TGCGCCAGCAGCTTACAGGGGGTCAACACTGAAGCTTTCTTT.

The V gene is TRBV3-1 (or the pseudogene TRBV3-2), the J gene TRBJ2-2, with D tentatively TRBD2 (6 bases). V lost 4 bases to trimming and J lost 2 bases, with 17 bases between them. The CDR3 extends over 17 amino acids. Per germline, CDR1 LGHDT and CDR2 YNNKEL (reference sequence). The CDR3 reads CASSPTMLATNTGELFF. The CDR3 nucleotides are TGTGCCAGCAGCCCCACAATGCTAGCGACAAACACCGGGGAGCTGTTTTTT.

CDR3 amino acids: CAALGAVTGELFF. The CDR3 region has the DNA TGTGCCGCCCTCGGGGCAGTCACCGGGGAGCTGTTTTTT. This chain joins TRBV11-2 and TRBJ2-2; perhaps D is TRBD1 or TRBD2 (5 bases each). This CDR3 contains 13 residues. Germline loops: CDR1 SGHAT, CDR2 FQNNGV. Trimming stripped 11 bases from V and 4 bases from J, with 14 bases between.

The chain joins TRBV5-1 to TRBJ2-3; 15 nucleotides agree with TRBD2. This CDR3 is 17 amino acids long. The germline CDR1 and CDR2 sequences are SGHRS and YFSETQ. V was clipped by 0 bases and J by 6 bases; unmatched bases: 5. The DNA of the CDR3 is TGCGCCAGCAGCTTGGAAGGGACTAGCGGGAGGCCCGATACGCAGTATTTT. Protein product: CASSLEGTSGRPDTQYF.

The DNA of the CDR3 is TGTGCCAGCCAGTTGGGGCCTATAGAGACCCAGTACTTC. Translating it yields CASQLGPIETQYF. The chain is built from TRBV7-2 and TRBJ2-5; weak D call: TRBD1 (5 bases). CDR1 is SGHTA, CDR2 FQGNSA, per germline. There are 13 residues in the CDR3. V was cut by 8 bases and J by 4 bases, with 14 bases left in between.

V and J are TRBV11-2 and TRBJ2-3, with 8 positions matching TRBD1. The CDR3 has 17 residues. The junction had 8 bases not matched to a gene; V was cut back by 1 base and J by 2 bases. Germline CDR1 is SGHAT and CDR2 is FQNNGV. The CDR3: CASSLGTGQGYTDTQYF. CDR3 nucleotide sequence: TGTGCCAGCAGCTTAGGGACCGGACAGGGATACACAGATACGCAGTATTTT.

V and J are TRBV19 and TRBJ2-1; D call uncertain. CDR3 size: 14 residues. V dropped 3 bases and J dropped 3 bases, with 9 bases sitting between them. Germline loops: CDR1 LNHDA, CDR2 SQIVND (reference sequence). The CDR3 nucleotides are TGTGCCAGTAGTATGGGCACAGACTACAATGAGCAGTTCTTC. Protein product: CASSMGTDYNEQFF.

This sequence joins TRBV11-2 and TRBJ2-5; 7 bases map to TRBD1. The germline V gene has CDR1 SGHAT and CDR2 FQNNGV. V dropped 4 bases and J dropped 2; count of bases not matched to a gene: 10. This CDR3 has 16 residues. The CDR3 spells CASSWGLGRGQETQYF. The CDR3 DNA reads as TGTGCCAGCAGCTGGGGCCTGGGCAGGGGGCAAGAGACCCAGTACTTC.

This clone was counted a single time. The chain uses TRBV5-1 and TRBJ1-3; 7 nucleotides line up with TRBD1. This CDR3 has 16 residues. The ends lost 0 bases at V and 4 bases at J; junction bases unmatched: 7. In germline, CDR1 is SGHRS, CDR2 YFSETQ. CDR3 nucleotide sequence: TGCGCCAGCAGCTTGGACCTACAGGGGACAGGAAACACCATATATTTT. Its protein product is CASSLDLQGTGNTIYF. Full variable domain (outside the CDR3, taken from reference TRBV5-1 and TRBJ1-3): KAGVTQTPRYLIKTRGQQVTLSCSPISGHRSVSWYQQTPGQGLQFLFEYFSETQRNKGNFPGRFSGRQFSNSRSEMNVSTLELGDSALYLCASSLDLQGTGNTIYFGEGSWLTVV.

The V and J genes are TRBV5-1 and TRBJ2-7, with TRBD2 identical over 7 bases. The CDR3 is 13 residues long. The trim removed 0 bases at V and 6 bases at J, leaving 3 bases unmatched. Germline assignment: CDR1 SGHRS and CDR2 YFSETQ. CDR3 sequence reads: CASSLGTRPEQYF. Written as DNA, the CDR3 is TGCGCCAGCAGCTTGGGGACTAGACCCGAGCAGTACTTC.

V usage is TRBV2 and J usage is TRBJ1-2, with no clear D. Germline V gives CDR1 SNHLY, CDR2 FYNNEI. Trimming took off 7 bases at V and 2 bases at J, with 14 bases between the two ends. The CDR3 has 14 amino acids. The CDR3 protein is CASTYLLGNYGYTF. The CDR3 region has the DNA TGTGCCAGCACCTACCTTCTGGGAAACTATGGCTACACCTTC.

The chain joins TRBV3-1 (or the pseudogene TRBV3-2) to TRBJ1-1; D is perhaps TRBD1 (6 bases). The germline V and J ends were trimmed by 4 bases and 6 bases, with 12 bases remaining between them. The CDR3 is made up of 13 amino acids. In germline, CDR1 is LGHDT, CDR2 YNNKEL (reference sequence). The CDR3 reads CASSLRDKAEAFF. Here the CDR3 DNA reads TGTGCCAGCAGCCTCCGGGACAAAGCTGAAGCTTTCTTT.

The rearrangement links TRBV19 to TRBJ2-2; tentative D call: TRBD2 (5 bases). This CDR3 region has 13 residues. Trimming removed 4 bases from V and 7 bases from J, with 10 bases in between. CDR1 and CDR2 from the germline V gene are LNHDA and SQIVND (reference sequence). CDR3 DNA: TGTGCCAGTAGTACGCCAGGACTCGGGGAGCTGTTTTTT. Its translation: CASSTPGLGELFF.